This paragraph reports one T cell receptor (beta chain). Its antigen is unidentified. TCRdb fed the reads into MiXCR, producing one record per CDR3 protein. This table has 350,000 to 500,000 distinct CDR3 sequences, roughly 31% appearing once. This record comes from a study of T cell repertoires in cytomegalovirus infection. Study overall: The public TCR beta signatures pointed to both CMV infection and matching HLA type. Points from the study as a whole: CMV-specific TCR beta clonotypes restricted by HLA-C dominated the ex vivo response. Carriers of CMV plus the relevant HLA were identified by cumulative public TCR beta family frequency.

There are 15 residues in the CDR3. The germline V gene encodes CDR1 KGHDR and CDR2 SFDVKD. V was pared by 3 bases and J by 5 bases, with 5 bases of the junction left unmatched. The chain couples TRBV24-1 to TRBJ2-5, with 10 bases aligning to TRBD1. The TCR sequence derives from a human donor in good health (CMV status not recorded). Some clones in this sample may be carry-over from other donors' samples. Sequenced input: PBMCs. The CDR3: CATSDPGTGDETQYF. The CDR3 DNA reads as TGTGCCACCAGTGATCCCGGGACAGGGGATGAGACCCAGTACTTC.